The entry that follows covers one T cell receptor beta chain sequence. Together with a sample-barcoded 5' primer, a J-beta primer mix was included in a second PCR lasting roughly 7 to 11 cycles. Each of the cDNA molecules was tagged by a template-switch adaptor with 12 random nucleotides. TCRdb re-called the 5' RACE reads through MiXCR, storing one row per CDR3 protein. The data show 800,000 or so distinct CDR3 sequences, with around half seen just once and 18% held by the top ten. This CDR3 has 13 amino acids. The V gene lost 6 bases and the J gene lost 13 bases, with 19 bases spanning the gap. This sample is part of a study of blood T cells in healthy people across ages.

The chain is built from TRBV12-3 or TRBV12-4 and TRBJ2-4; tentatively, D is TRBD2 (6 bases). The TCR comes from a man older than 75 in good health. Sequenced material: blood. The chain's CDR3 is CASSFSSVREQYF. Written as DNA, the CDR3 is TGTGCCAGCAGCTTCAGCAGCGTTCGGGAGCAGTACTTC.